These 10 T cell receptor beta chains were all obtained from the same sample, sequenced in a study of blood T cell repertoires in COVID-19. The protocol was immunoSEQ multiplex PCR, while the TCRdb copy is restricted to in-frame clones and leaves out a portion. The data show under 150,000 clones, with about 87% seen just once and under 6% held by the top ten. Sequencing input: peripheral blood. These receptors were obtained from a woman between 50 and 59 years old with acute or convalescent COVID-19.

The V call is TRBV9, the J call TRBJ2-1, with TRBD2 as a possible D gene (5 bases). The germline CDR1 and CDR2 sequences are SGDLS and YYNGEE. The CDR3 is 16 residues long. V was cut by 0 bases and J by 0 bases, with 10 bases left in between. For the CDR3, the DNA is TGTGCCAGCAGCGTAGAGGAGGATACCTCCTACAATGAGCAGTTCTTC. It specifies CASSVEEDTSYNEQFF.

The gene calls are TRBV28 and TRBJ1-1; D gene uncertain. The germline V and J ends were trimmed by 5 bases and 6 bases, with 10 bases remaining between them. The germline V gene has CDR1 MDHEN and CDR2 SYDVKM. There are 12 residues in the CDR3. The CDR3 DNA sequence: TGTGCCAGCAGTCCCCCCAGGCCTGAAGCTTTCTTT. This codes for CASSPPRPEAFF.

The chain is built from TRBV28 and TRBJ2-1, with a possible D match to TRBD2 (6 bases). V dropped 2 bases and J dropped 1 base, with 12 bases sitting between them. The CDR3 is 16 residues long. Germline V lookup: CDR1 MDHEN, CDR2 SYDVKM. The CDR3 loop reads CASSLGGSASYNEQFF. CDR3 bases: TGTGCCAGCAGTTTAGGGGGGAGTGCTTCCTACAATGAGCAGTTCTTC.

The J gene is TRBJ2-3, the V gene TRBV6-6, with 9 bases fitting TRBD2. Germline-derived CDR1 and CDR2 are MNHNY and SVGAGI (reference sequence). Trimming took 4 bases from V and 0 from J; bases not matched to a gene: 2. The length of the CDR3 is 15 residues. The CDR3 region has the DNA TGTGCCAGCAGTTCTAGCGGGGATAGCACAGATACGCAGTATTTT. Its translation is CASSSSGDSTDTQYF.

The chain recombines TRBV28 with TRBJ2-3, with 12 bases matching TRBD2. Looked up from germline, CDR1 is MDHEN and CDR2 is SYDVKM. Unmatched junction bases numbered 9, after V lost 8 bases and J lost 0 bases. The CDR3 spans 17 residues. CDR3 in DNA: TGTGCCAGCGAAGTACCTAGCGGGAGGGCGAGCACAGATACGCAGTATTTT. It encodes CASEVPSGRASTDTQYF.

The rearrangement links TRBV29-1 to TRBJ1-1, with D unresolved. CDR3 length: 12 amino acids. V lost 7 bases and J lost 2, with 11 bases in between. Germline CDR1 and CDR2: SQVTM and ANQGSEA. The CDR3 loop is CSATRDNTEAFF. In DNA form, the CDR3 reads TGCAGCGCAACCCGGGATAACACTGAAGCTTTCTTT.

This chain joins TRBV5-1 and TRBJ2-7; maybe TRBD2 (6 bases). CDR3 length: 13 amino acids. The V end lost 7 bases, the J end lost 3 bases, and 14 bases lay between the germline ends. Germline V lookup: CDR1 SGHRS, CDR2 YFSETQ. Written as DNA, the CDR3 is TGCGCCAGCGGGCGGGACCCTGACTACGAGCAGTACTTC. As protein: CASGRDPDYEQYF.

V and J are TRBV10-1 and TRBJ2-5; no definite D call. The CDR3 covers 12 residues. V was clipped by 4 bases and J by 4 bases, with 7 bases between them. Germline V gene lookup returns CDR1 WNHNN and CDR2 SYGVQD (reference sequence). The CDR3 coding sequence is TGCGCCAGCAGTGGGCTTGGAGAGACCCAGTACTTC. Residues: CASSGLGETQYF.

This sequence joins TRBV5-6 and TRBJ2-3, with D maybe TRBD1 (5 bases). Trimming took off 4 bases at V and 4 bases at J, with 10 bases between the two ends. The CDR3 contains 13 residues. From germline, CDR1 is SGHDT and CDR2 YYEEEE. CDR3: CASSVPRADTQYF. In DNA, the CDR3 is TGTGCCAGCAGCGTACCCAGGGCAGATACGCAGTATTTT. The full variable domain, completed using reference TRBV5-6 and TRBJ2-3, is DAGVTQSPTHLIKTRGQQVTLRCSPKSGHDTVSWYQQALGQGPQFIFQYYEEEERQRGNFPDRFSGHQFPNYSSELNVNALLLGDSALYLCASSVPRADTQYFGPGTRLTVL.

CDR3 sequence (DNA): TGCAGCGGGGGGGGAGGGCTCAACGAGCAGTACTTC. It specifies CSGGGGLNEQYF. J is TRBJ2-7 and V is TRBV29-1; 7 nucleotides match TRBD2. V lost 7 bases, J lost 5 bases, and 8 bases stayed unmatched. This CDR3 contains 12 residues. CDR1 SQVTM and CDR2 ANQGSEA come from the germline V gene.